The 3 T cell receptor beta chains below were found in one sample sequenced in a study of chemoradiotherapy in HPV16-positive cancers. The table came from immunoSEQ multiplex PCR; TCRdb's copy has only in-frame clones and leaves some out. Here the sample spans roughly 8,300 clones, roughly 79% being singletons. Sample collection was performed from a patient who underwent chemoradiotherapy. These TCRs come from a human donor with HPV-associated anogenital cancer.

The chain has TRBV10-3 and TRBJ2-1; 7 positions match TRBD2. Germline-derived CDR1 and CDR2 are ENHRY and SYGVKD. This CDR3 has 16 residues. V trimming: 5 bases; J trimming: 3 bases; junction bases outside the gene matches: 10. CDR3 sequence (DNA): TGTGCCATCAGTTCCTCCTTAGCGGGTCGCTACAATGAGCAGTTCTTC. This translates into CAISSSLAGRYNEQFF.

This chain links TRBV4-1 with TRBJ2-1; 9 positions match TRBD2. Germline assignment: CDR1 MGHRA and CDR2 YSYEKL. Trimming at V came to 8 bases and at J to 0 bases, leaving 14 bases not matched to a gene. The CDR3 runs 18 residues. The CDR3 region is CASRRSGGSLHSYNEQFF. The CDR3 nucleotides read TGCGCCAGCCGCCGCAGCGGGGGGTCACTCCACTCCTACAATGAGCAGTTCTTC.

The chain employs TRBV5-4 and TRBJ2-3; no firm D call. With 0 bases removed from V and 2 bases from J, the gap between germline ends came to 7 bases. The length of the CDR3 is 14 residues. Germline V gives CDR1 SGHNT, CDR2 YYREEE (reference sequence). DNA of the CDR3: TGTGCCAGCAGCTTGGCCATGAACACAGATACGCAGTATTTT. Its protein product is CASSLAMNTDTQYF.